Below, 29 T cell receptor beta chains from the same sample are listed, as sequenced in a study of patients and donors after allogeneic stem cell transplantation. TCRdb recomputed calls from the RT-PCR reads with MiXCR, one row per CDR3 protein. The sample consists of about 96,000 distinct CDR3 sequences, around 48% of them appearing once. The sample was blood, either unsorted or a sorted T cell fraction (not recorded which). The receptors stem from a human donor who was either an allogeneic HSCT recipient or a stem cell or donor lymphocyte infusion donor (not recorded which). It is not recorded whose cells these are; they may come from a transplant donor.

Only a few counts were recorded for this clonotype. The V gene is TRBV12-3 or TRBV12-4, the J gene TRBJ1-5; a possible D gene is TRBD1 (6 bases). Trimming removed 5 bases at V and 0 bases at J, with 11 bases between. CDR3 length: 15 amino acids. CDR3 nucleotide sequence: TGTGCCAGCAGTCTGGACAGCTATAGCAATCAGCCCCAGCATTTT. Translating gives CASSLDSYSNQPQHF.

V gene TRBV20-1 combines with J gene TRBJ1-4; D gene uncertain. Germline V gives CDR1 DFQATT, CDR2 SNEGSKA (reference sequence). The CDR3 has 15 residues. Between the trimmed V and J ends, which lost 2 bases and 5 bases, there was a span of 15 bases. The DNA for the CDR3 is TGCAGTGCTAGAATACTTGGGCAGCCAAATGAAAAACTGTTTTTT. Protein sequence: CSARILGQPNEKLFF.

The chain combines TRBV5-1 with TRBJ2-1; 12 nucleotides match TRBD2. V lost 3 bases to trimming and J lost 7 bases; unmatched junction nucleotides: 8. The CDR3 runs 16 residues. CDR1 and CDR2 from the germline V gene are SGHRS and YFSETQ. DNA of the CDR3: TGCGCCAGCAGCTCGGTAGGTGGACTAGCGGGGAATGAGCAGTTCTTC. Protein: CASSSVGGLAGNEQFF.

The CDR3 DNA reads TGTGCCAGCAGTGGAGATCCGGGACAGGGGGGAATCAATCCCCAGCATTTT. Translated, it gives CASSGDPGQGGINPQHF. The chain couples TRBV2 to TRBJ1-5, with 11 nucleotides matching TRBD1. Germline V gene lookup returns CDR1 SNHLY and CDR2 FYNNEI. This CDR3 is 17 amino acids long. After removal of 4 bases from V and 10 bases from J, the junction contained 15 bases not matched to a gene.

For the CDR3, the DNA is TGTGCCAGTAGTGCAGGACCACCCGGTCAGCCCCAGCATTTT. Its translation is CASSAGPPGQPQHF. The genes are TRBV19 and TRBJ1-5; D is unresolved. Per the germline V gene, CDR1 is LNHDA and CDR2 is SQIVND (reference sequence). V lost 5 bases to trimming and J lost 6 bases, with 14 bases between them. This CDR3 is 14 amino acids long.

The J gene is TRBJ1-6, the V gene TRBV7-3; TRBD1 matches at 7 bases. V gave up 5 bases and J gave up 7 bases; unmatched junction bases: 8. CDR1 SGHTA and CDR2 FQGTGA come from the germline V gene. The CDR3 totals 15 residues. CDR3 sequence: CASSPYSGGNSPLHF. CDR3 sequence (DNA): TGTGCCAGCAGCCCTTATTCAGGGGGGAATTCACCCCTCCACTTT.

J is TRBJ1-5 and V is TRBV4-3, with D possibly being TRBD1 (6 bases). The CDR3 spans 13 residues. Germline V gives CDR1 LGHNA, CDR2 YSLEER. Trimming shortened V by 4 bases and J by 7 bases, and 11 bases separated the two germline ends. The chain's CDR3 is CASSLDSRQPQHF. DNA for the CDR3: TGCGCCAGCAGCCTGGACAGTAGGCAGCCCCAGCATTTT.

The chain couples TRBV3-1 to TRBJ2-1; D gene unclear. The CDR3 extends over 14 amino acids. Germline CDR1 reads LGHDT; CDR2 reads YNNKEL (reference sequence). Trimming pared 5 bases from V and 5 bases from J, leaving 13 bases between. The CDR3 DNA reads TGTGCCAGCAGCATATCGGCTCCTAACAATGAGCAGTTCTTC. Translation: CASSISAPNNEQFF.

This clonotype came up a few times. V usage is TRBV5-4 and J usage is TRBJ1-2, with 7 bases that match TRBD1. This CDR3 has 14 residues. The germline gives CDR1 SGHNT, CDR2 YYREEE (reference sequence). V gave up 3 bases and J gave up 4 bases; unmatched junction bases: 6. This CDR3 reads CASSSGTVSYGYTF. In DNA, the CDR3 is TGTGCCAGCAGCTCCGGGACAGTGAGCTATGGCTACACCTTC.

The rearrangement links TRBV12-3 or TRBV12-4 to TRBJ1-1, with 12 bases that match TRBD1. The CDR3 is 16 residues long. V lost 6 bases, J lost 2 bases, and 7 bases stayed unmatched. The CDR3 reads CASSPGQGASNTEAFF. The CDR3 DNA reads TGTGCCAGCAGCCCGGGACAGGGGGCCTCCAACACTGAAGCTTTCTTT.

This clonotype was counted a few times. V is TRBV7-9 and J is TRBJ1-2; possible D gene TRBD1, 6 bases. With 5 bases removed from V and 3 bases from J, the gap between germline ends came to 19 bases. The CDR3 runs 16 residues. The V gene's germline CDR1 is SEHNR and CDR2 FQNEAQ (reference sequence). DNA for the CDR3: TGTGCCAGCAGCCTCACCCGTGACAGGCCCCACTATGGCTACACCTTC. Amino acid sequence: CASSLTRDRPHYGYTF.

The CDR3 DNA reads TGTGCCAGCAGCGTTACGCCTTTAGGGACAGGGAATTCACCCCTCCACTTT. Protein: CASSVTPLGTGNSPLHF. The chain recombines TRBV9 with TRBJ1-6; 9 bases agree with TRBD1. Trimming removed 2 bases from V and 7 bases from J; junction bases left unmatched: 10. CDR3 length: 17 residues. Germline assignment: CDR1 SGDLS and CDR2 YYNGEE.

J is TRBJ2-7 and V is TRBV18; the D gene is possibly TRBD1 (5 bases). From germline, CDR1 is KGHSH and CDR2 LQKENI. The CDR3 loop spans 14 amino acids. Deletions cut 2 bases from V and 5 bases from J, with 13 bases between. CDR3 amino acids: CASSPNRQGDEQYF. In DNA form, the CDR3 reads TGTGCCAGCTCACCAAACCGACAAGGGGACGAGCAGTACTTC.

This clonotype was counted once. The rearrangement links TRBV10-3 to TRBJ2-7, with D possibly TRBD2 on 6 matching bases. The CDR3 runs 14 residues. The V and J ends lost 0 bases and 5 bases respectively, with 11 bases between them. Germline V CDR1 and CDR2: ENHRY, SYGVKD. For the CDR3, the DNA is TGTGCCATCAGTGAGTCGAGCCGGGGGAACGAGCAGTACTTC. Its protein product is CAISESSRGNEQYF.

The J gene is TRBJ2-2, the V gene TRBV7-3, with no clear D. From germline, CDR1 is SGHTA and CDR2 FQGTGA. Trimming took off 2 bases at V and 0 bases at J, with 7 bases between the two ends. CDR3 length: 15 residues. Here the CDR3 reads CASSLDPSNTGELFF. The CDR3 DNA reads as TGTGCCAGCAGCTTAGACCCCTCGAACACCGGGGAGCTGTTTTTT.

The chain has TRBV4-3 and TRBJ1-2; D is possibly TRBD1 (6 bases). This CDR3 has 14 amino acids. Germline V gene sequence: CDR1 LGHNA, CDR2 YSLEER. The V and J ends lost 2 bases and 1 base respectively, with 8 bases between them. CDR3 DNA sequence: TGCGCCAGCAGCCAAAACAGGGTTAACTATGGCTACACCTTC. The encoded protein is CASSQNRVNYGYTF.

In its sample, this clonotype was seen a few times. The chain couples TRBV5-5 to TRBJ1-3; D gene unclear. From germline, CDR1 is SGHKS and CDR2 YYEKEE (reference sequence). The CDR3 spans 13 residues. V was clipped by 4 bases and J by 4 bases, with 9 bases between them. The CDR3 sequence is CASSPAFGNTIYF. DNA for the CDR3: TGTGCCAGCAGCCCTGCGTTCGGAAACACCATATATTTT.

Only a few counts were recorded for this clonotype. The gene calls are TRBV18 and TRBJ1-5; D remains ambiguous. The CDR3 runs 16 residues. The V and J ends lost 3 bases and 2 bases respectively, with 14 bases between them. Germline-derived CDR1 and CDR2 are KGHSH and LQKENI. Here the CDR3 DNA reads TGTGCCAGCTCACCGCAACGACCGAGGGGCAATCAGCCCCAGCATTTT. It specifies CASSPQRPRGNQPQHF.

The rearrangement uses TRBV5-1 and TRBJ1-1, with D perhaps matching TRBD1 (5 bases). The CDR3 has 14 residues. V was shortened by 1 base and J by 4 bases, with 11 bases between the two germline ends. The V gene's germline CDR1 is SGHRS and CDR2 YFSETQ. CDR3 DNA: TGCGCCAGCAGCTTGATGCAGGGTTCCACTGAAGCTTTCTTT. It encodes CASSLMQGSTEAFF.

In regard to this clonotype: At one boundary the junction diverges from the germline segment, which might be a read error. CDR3 in amino acids: CASSPQFNYAYTF. The CDR3 DNA follows: TGTGCCAGCAGCCCCCAGTTTAACTATGCCTACACCTTC. The chain combines TRBV12-3 or TRBV12-4 with TRBJ1-2; D not resolved. The CDR3 has 13 amino acids.

V gene TRBV3-1 combines with J gene TRBJ2-5, with 13 bases matching TRBD2. This CDR3 region has 15 residues. CDR1 and CDR2 from the germline V gene are LGHDT and YNNKEL (reference sequence). Trimming at V came to 7 bases and at J to 4 bases, leaving 6 bases not matched to a gene. CDR3 DNA: TGTGCCAGCATCGCGACTAGCGGGAGGACAGAGACCCAGTACTTC. This codes for CASIATSGRTETQYF.

This sequence joins TRBV10-1 and TRBJ1-1; D is ambiguous. Deletions cut 1 base from V and 1 base from J, with 4 bases between. The CDR3 totals 13 residues. The V gene's germline CDR1 is WNHNN and CDR2 SYGVQD (reference sequence). DNA for the CDR3: TGCGCCAGCAGTGAGTTAGAGAACACTGAAGCTTTCTTT. This translates into CASSELENTEAFF.

This clonotype has only a few counts. The DNA is left out, because the CDR3 cannot be placed on it with certainty; the CDR3 is given as TCRdb lists it. The chain has TRBV21-1 and TRBJ1-2; TRBD1, the table's D call, was not compared with the DNA. TRBV21-1 is deemed a pseudogene. The CDR3 region is 16 residues in length, termini included. The CDR3 sequence is CAHSAKFGRGSYGYTF.

This chain uses TRBV7-8 with TRBJ1-5, with 8 bases identical to TRBD1. The CDR3 is 17 residues long. CDR1 SGHVS and CDR2 FQNEAQ come from the germline V gene. The junction had 10 bases not matched to a gene; V was cut back by 6 bases and J by 0 bases. CDR3 in amino acids: CASRSGTGGYSNQPQHF. In DNA, the CDR3 is TGTGCCAGCAGGAGCGGGACAGGTGGATATAGCAATCAGCCCCAGCATTTT. Using reference TRBV7-8 and TRBJ1-5 for the parts outside the CDR3, the full variable domain is GAGVSQSPRYKVAKRGQDVALRCDPISGHVSLFWYQQALGQGPEFLTYFQNEAQLDKSGLPSDRFFAERPEGSVSTLKIQRTQQEDSAVYLCASRSGTGGYSNQPQHFGDGTRLSIL.

The J gene is TRBJ2-3, the V gene TRBV10-2; D is possibly TRBD1 or TRBD2 (5 bases each). The V and J ends lost 7 bases and 4 bases respectively, with 18 bases between them. Germline lookup yields CDR1 WSHSY and CDR2 SAAADI. CDR3 size: 15 residues. CDR3 DNA sequence: TGCGCCAGCACCGACACGGGACCGACACCAGATACGCAGTATTTT. Protein: CASTDTGPTPDTQYF.

This clonotype was detected only a few times. This chain uses TRBV27 with TRBJ1-2, with D possibly being TRBD1 (6 bases). V was pared by 8 bases and J by 4 bases, with 20 bases between. Germline assignment: CDR1 MNHEY and CDR2 SMNVEV (reference sequence). This CDR3 is built from 15 residues. The DNA for the CDR3 is TGTGCCAGCTCTCTCAGCCCGGGGGCGGGCTATGGCTACACCTTC. It yields the protein CASSLSPGAGYGYTF.

The rearrangement uses TRBV9 and TRBJ2-5; the D gene is possibly TRBD1 (5 bases). Germline CDR1 reads SGDLS; CDR2 reads YYNGEE. The CDR3 sequence is 14 residues long. V was clipped by 0 bases and J by 1 base, with 7 bases between them. This chain's CDR3 is CASSVGTTQETQYF. In nucleotides, the CDR3 is TGTGCCAGCAGCGTAGGGACAACCCAAGAGACCCAGTACTTC. Filled out from reference TRBV9 and TRBJ2-5, the complete variable domain reads DSGVTQTPKHLITATGQRVTLRCSPRSGDLSVYWYQQSLDQGLQFLIQYYNGEERAKGNILERFSAQQFPDLHSELNLSSLELGDSALYFCASSVGTTQETQYFGPGTRLLVL.

The chain carries TRBV5-5 and TRBJ1-1; D uncertain. This CDR3 is built from 11 residues. CDR1 and CDR2 from the germline V gene are SGHKS and YYEKEE (reference sequence). The V end was cut by 1 base, the J end by 9 bases, with 7 bases between. The CDR3 reads CASSLTQKAFF. CDR3 bases: TGTGCCAGCAGCTTGACCCAGAAAGCTTTCTTT.

This sequence joins TRBV20-1 and TRBJ1-2; tentatively, D is TRBD1 (6 bases). Germline CDR1 is DFQATT and CDR2 is SNEGSKA (reference sequence). This CDR3 spans 12 amino acids. The V gene lost 6 bases and the J gene lost 8 bases, with 16 bases spanning the gap. The CDR3 coding sequence is TGCAGTGCCGTCGGGGGGGCCGGAGGCTACACCTTC. This translates into CSAVGGAGGYTF.